Sequencing of this T cell receptor beta chain was carried out in a study of T cell responses to AZD1222 COVID-19 vaccine. J was trimmed by 2 bases and V by 5 bases; bases with no gene match: 6. Germline lookup yields CDR1 LNHNV and CDR2 YYDKDF (reference sequence). The CDR3 length is 15 residues. Sequencing was performed with immunoSEQ multiplex PCR; in TCRdb, only in-frame clones are kept and a portion is missing. The data contain approximately 100,000 clones, over 80% of them singletons. The chain combines TRBV15 with TRBJ2-5; TRBD1 agrees at 9 bases. Sequenced material: peripheral blood, taken on day 0 of AZD1222 vaccination. The receptor was isolated from an adult in good health. The DNA of the CDR3 is TGTGCCACCAGCTGGGGACAGGGACAACAAGAGACCCAGTACTTC. It encodes CATSWGQGQQETQYF. Full variable domain (missing parts from reference TRBV15 and TRBJ2-5): DAMVIQNPRYQVTQFGKPVTLSCSQTLNHNVMYWYQQKSSQAPKLLFHYYDKDFNNEADTPDNFQSRRPNTSFCFLDIRSPGLGDTAMYLCATSWGQGQQETQYFGPGTRLLVL.